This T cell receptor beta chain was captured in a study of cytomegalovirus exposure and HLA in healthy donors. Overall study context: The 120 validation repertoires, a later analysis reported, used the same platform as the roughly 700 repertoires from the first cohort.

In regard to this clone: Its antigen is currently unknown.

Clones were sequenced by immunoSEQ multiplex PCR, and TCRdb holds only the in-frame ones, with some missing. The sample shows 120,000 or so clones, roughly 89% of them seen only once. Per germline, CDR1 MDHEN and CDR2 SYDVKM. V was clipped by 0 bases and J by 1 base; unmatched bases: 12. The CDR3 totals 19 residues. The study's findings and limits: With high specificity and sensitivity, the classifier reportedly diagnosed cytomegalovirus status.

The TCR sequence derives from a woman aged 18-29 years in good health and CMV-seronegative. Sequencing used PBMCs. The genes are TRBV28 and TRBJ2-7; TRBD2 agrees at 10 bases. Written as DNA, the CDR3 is TGTGCCAGCAGTTTATGGGGGAGCGGGAGGGCCTATGGGTCCTACGAGCAGTACTTC. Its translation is CASSLWGSGRAYGSYEQYF. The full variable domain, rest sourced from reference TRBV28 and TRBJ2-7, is DVKVTQSSRYLVKRTGEKVFLECVQDMDHENMFWYRQDPGLGLRLIYFSYDVKMKEKGDIPEGYSVSREKKERFSLILESASTNQTSMYLCASSLWGSGRAYGSYEQYFGPGTRLTVT.